These T cell receptor beta chains were read from a single sample in a study of blood T cell repertoires in COVID-19. Sequencing was performed with immunoSEQ multiplex PCR; in TCRdb, only in-frame clones are kept and a portion is missing. The sample shows about 130,000 clones, 85% of them seen only once. Sequences were obtained from peripheral blood. These receptors originate from a woman at least 80 years old with acute or convalescent COVID-19. CDR3s include the opening cysteine and the closing phenylalanine or tryptophan. The order of the fields is CDR3 length, clone size, V gene, J gene, D gene, CDR3 protein, CDR3 DNA. D genes are given only for firm matches. Rows may omit the clone size; those that give it use once, few, many or a size class.

cdr3_length: 13; clone_size: .; v_call: TRBV7-2; j_call: TRBJ1-1; d_call: .; cdr3_aa: CASSSFPNREAFF; cdr3_nt: TGTGCCAGCAGCTCCTTCCCGAACAGGGAAGCTTTCTTT
cdr3_length: 15; clone_size: .; v_call: TRBV15; j_call: TRBJ1-2; d_call: TRBD1; cdr3_aa: CATSPTGTGDYGYTF; cdr3_nt: TGTGCCACCAGCCCAACGGGAACAGGGGACTATGGCTACACCTTC
cdr3_length: 15; clone_size: .; v_call: TRBV19; j_call: TRBJ2-2; d_call: .; cdr3_aa: CASSILRWRAGELFF; cdr3_nt: TGTGCCAGTAGTATATTGCGGTGGCGGGCCGGGGAGCTGTTTTTT
cdr3_length: 15; clone_size: .; v_call: TRBV7-9; j_call: TRBJ2-2; d_call: .; cdr3_aa: CASSRDLVNTGELFF; cdr3_nt: TGTGCCAGCAGCCGAGATCTTGTGAACACCGGGGAGCTGTTTTTT
cdr3_length: 13; clone_size: once; v_call: TRBV2; j_call: TRBJ1-1; d_call: .; cdr3_aa: CAGGVESNTEAFF; cdr3_nt: TGTGCCGGAGGAGTTGAGTCGAACACTGAAGCTTTCTTT
cdr3_length: 15; clone_size: .; v_call: TRBV5-1; j_call: TRBJ1-4; d_call: TRBD1; cdr3_aa: CASSLEGQGFEKLFF; cdr3_nt: TGCGCCAGCAGCTTGGAAGGACAGGGGTTCGAAAAACTGTTTTTT
cdr3_length: 19; clone_size: few; v_call: TRBV6-2/TRBV6-3; j_call: TRBJ1-5; d_call: TRBD1; cdr3_aa: CASSYSFAPGQGLNQPQHF; cdr3_nt: TGTGCCAGCAGTTACTCTTTCGCTCCGGGACAGGGGCTTAATCAGCCCCAGCATTTT
cdr3_length: 13; clone_size: .; v_call: TRBV19; j_call: TRBJ1-1; d_call: .; cdr3_aa: CASSIAENTEAFF; cdr3_nt: TGTGCCAGTAGTATAGCAGAAAACACTGAAGCTTTCTTT
cdr3_length: 15; clone_size: .; v_call: TRBV3-1/TRBV3-2; j_call: TRBJ2-1; d_call: .; cdr3_aa: CASSQSGLSYNEQFF; cdr3_nt: TGTGCCAGCAGCCAATCGGGACTTTCCTACAATGAGCAGTTCTTC
cdr3_length: 16; clone_size: .; v_call: TRBV19; j_call: TRBJ2-7; d_call: TRBD1; cdr3_aa: CASSRGTGQGAVEQYF; cdr3_nt: TGTGCCAGTAGTAGAGGGACCGGACAGGGGGCGGTCGAGCAGTACTTC
cdr3_length: 18; clone_size: .; v_call: TRBV19; j_call: TRBJ1-2; d_call: TRBD1; cdr3_aa: CASSIRQGATPGSYGYTF; cdr3_nt: TGTGCCAGTAGTATCCGACAGGGGGCCACCCCGGGCTCCTATGGCTACACCTTC
cdr3_length: 12; clone_size: .; v_call: TRBV24-1; j_call: TRBJ1-5; d_call: .; cdr3_aa: CATSDGNQPQHF; cdr3_nt: TGTGCCACCAGTGACGGGAATCAGCCCCAGCATTTT
cdr3_length: 12; clone_size: .; v_call: TRBV5-5; j_call: TRBJ1-5; d_call: .; cdr3_aa: CASSLADQPQHF; cdr3_nt: TGTGCCAGCAGCTTGGCAGATCAGCCCCAGCATTTT
cdr3_length: 13; clone_size: .; v_call: TRBV6-5; j_call: TRBJ1-2; d_call: .; cdr3_aa: CASRGGAIYGYTF; cdr3_nt: TGTGCCAGCAGGGGAGGGGCCATCTATGGCTACACCTTC
cdr3_length: 13; clone_size: .; v_call: TRBV6-1; j_call: TRBJ1-2; d_call: .; cdr3_aa: CASSSNSNYGYTF; cdr3_nt: TGTGCCAGCAGTTCAAATTCTAACTATGGCTACACCTTC
cdr3_length: 16; clone_size: .; v_call: TRBV3-1/TRBV3-2; j_call: TRBJ2-1; d_call: .; cdr3_aa: CASSQDSGSRGNEQFF; cdr3_nt: TGTGCCAGCAGCCAAGATTCCGGCTCACGGGGGAATGAGCAGTTCTTC
cdr3_length: 15; clone_size: .; v_call: TRBV24-1; j_call: TRBJ2-2; d_call: .; cdr3_aa: CATSSGRANTGELFF; cdr3_nt: TGTGCCACCAGTTCGGGAAGAGCGAACACCGGGGAGCTGTTTTTT
cdr3_length: 14; clone_size: .; v_call: TRBV6-5; j_call: TRBJ2-2; d_call: .; cdr3_aa: CASSLGGNTGELFF; cdr3_nt: TGTGCCAGCAGTTTGGGGGGGAACACCGGGGAGCTGTTTTTT
cdr3_length: 14; clone_size: .; v_call: TRBV7-2; j_call: TRBJ2-4; d_call: .; cdr3_aa: CASSDSRAKNIQYF; cdr3_nt: TGTGCCAGCAGCGACAGCAGGGCCAAAAACATTCAGTACTTC
cdr3_length: 12; clone_size: .; v_call: TRBV12-3/TRBV12-4; j_call: TRBJ1-4; d_call: .; cdr3_aa: CASSAGREKLFF; cdr3_nt: TGTGCCAGCAGCGCAGGTCGGGAAAAACTGTTTTTT
cdr3_length: 10; clone_size: .; v_call: TRBV20-1; j_call: TRBJ2-7; d_call: .; cdr3_aa: CSASGAEQYF; cdr3_nt: TGCAGTGCTAGTGGGGCGGAGCAGTACTTC
cdr3_length: 13; clone_size: .; v_call: TRBV27; j_call: TRBJ2-7; d_call: TRBD2; cdr3_aa: CASGLAGSYEQYF; cdr3_nt: TGTGCCAGCGGACTAGCGGGCTCCTACGAGCAGTACTTC
cdr3_length: 15; clone_size: .; v_call: TRBV19; j_call: TRBJ2-3; d_call: TRBD2; cdr3_aa: CASSMASGGADTQYF; cdr3_nt: TGTGCCAGTAGTATGGCTAGCGGGGGTGCAGATACGCAGTATTTT
cdr3_length: 15; clone_size: .; v_call: TRBV18; j_call: TRBJ1-1; d_call: .; cdr3_aa: CASSPPSAGNTEAFF; cdr3_nt: TGTGCCAGCTCCCCGCCGTCCGCGGGGAACACTGAAGCTTTCTTT
cdr3_length: 13; clone_size: .; v_call: TRBV11-2; j_call: TRBJ2-5; d_call: .; cdr3_aa: CASTPTRQETQYF; cdr3_nt: TGTGCCAGCACCCCCACTAGACAAGAGACCCAGTACTTC
cdr3_length: 14; clone_size: .; v_call: TRBV11-2; j_call: TRBJ1-1; d_call: .; cdr3_aa: CASSLVLANTEAFF; cdr3_nt: TGTGCCAGCAGCTTAGTATTGGCGAACACTGAAGCTTTCTTT
cdr3_length: 14; clone_size: .; v_call: TRBV10-2; j_call: TRBJ1-3; d_call: .; cdr3_aa: CASSRTLTEMAIYF; cdr3_nt: TGCGCCAGCAGCCGGACACTCACAGAGATGGCCATATATTTT